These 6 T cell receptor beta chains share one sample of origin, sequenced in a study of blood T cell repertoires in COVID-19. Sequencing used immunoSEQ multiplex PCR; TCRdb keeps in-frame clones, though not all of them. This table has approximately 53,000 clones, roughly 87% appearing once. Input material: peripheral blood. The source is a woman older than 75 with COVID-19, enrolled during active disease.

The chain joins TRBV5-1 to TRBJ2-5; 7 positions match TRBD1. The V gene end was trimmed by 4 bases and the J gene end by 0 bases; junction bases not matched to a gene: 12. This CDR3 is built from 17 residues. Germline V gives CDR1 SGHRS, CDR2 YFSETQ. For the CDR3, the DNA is TGCGCCAGCAGCCCAAGACCGACAGGGAAGTACCAAGAGACCCAGTACTTC. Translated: CASSPRPTGKYQETQYF.

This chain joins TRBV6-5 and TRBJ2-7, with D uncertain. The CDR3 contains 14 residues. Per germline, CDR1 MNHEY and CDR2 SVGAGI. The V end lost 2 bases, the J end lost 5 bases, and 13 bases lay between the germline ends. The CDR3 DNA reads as TGTGCCAGCAGTTACACCCGACTGGGTAACGAGCAGTACTTC. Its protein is CASSYTRLGNEQYF.

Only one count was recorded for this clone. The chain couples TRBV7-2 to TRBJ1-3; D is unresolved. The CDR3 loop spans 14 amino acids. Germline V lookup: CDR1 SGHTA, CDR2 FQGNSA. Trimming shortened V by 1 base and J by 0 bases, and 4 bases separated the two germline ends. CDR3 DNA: TGTGCCAGCAGCTTAGACACCTCTGGAAACACCATATATTTT. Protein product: CASSLDTSGNTIYF.

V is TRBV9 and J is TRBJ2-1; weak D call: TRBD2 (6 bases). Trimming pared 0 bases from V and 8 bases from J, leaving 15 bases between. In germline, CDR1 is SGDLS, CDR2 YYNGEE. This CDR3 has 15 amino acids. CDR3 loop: CASSVAGDFRDEQFF. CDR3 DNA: TGTGCCAGCAGCGTAGCGGGGGATTTCAGGGATGAGCAGTTCTTC.

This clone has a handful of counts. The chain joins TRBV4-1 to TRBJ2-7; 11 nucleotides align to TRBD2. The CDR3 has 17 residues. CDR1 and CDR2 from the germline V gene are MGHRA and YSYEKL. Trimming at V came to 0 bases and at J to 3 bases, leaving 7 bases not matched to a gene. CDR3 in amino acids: CASSQDWGLADIYEQYF. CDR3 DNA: TGCGCCAGCAGCCAAGATTGGGGACTAGCGGATATCTACGAGCAGTACTTC.

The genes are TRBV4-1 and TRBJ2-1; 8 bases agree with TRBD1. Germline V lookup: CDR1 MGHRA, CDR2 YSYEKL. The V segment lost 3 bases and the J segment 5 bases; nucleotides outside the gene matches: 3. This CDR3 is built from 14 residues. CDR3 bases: TGCGCCAGCAGCCAGCCGGGACAGGACAATGAGCAGTTCTTC. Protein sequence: CASSQPGQDNEQFF.